The 20 T cell receptor beta chains listed next were all sequenced from one sample in a study of beta chain features in type 1 diabetes. As every portion of the isolated RNA was reverse transcribed, the sequencing read expressed TCRB transcripts. Libraries were prepared by immunoSEQ multiplex PCR; TCRdb keeps only in-frame clonotypes and omits some of them. In the table there are 150,000 to 190,000 clones, 11% of which are singletons. Sample: central memory CD4+ T cells from blood. The receptor source for this set is a man younger than 30 in good health.

Details on this clone: One end of the junction varies from germline; a read error may be responsible. The chain carries TRBV7-7 and TRBJ2-1, with D tentatively TRBD2 (6 bases). The CDR3 extends over 13 amino acids. Germline values: CDR1 SSHAT, CDR2 FNYEAQ (reference sequence). The CDR3 coding sequence is TGTGCTAGCAGCTTTGACTGGAGGGGTGAGCAGTTCTTC. It encodes CASSFDWRGEQFF.

The chain carries TRBV29-1 and TRBJ1-6; TRBD1 matches 8 bases. Per the germline V gene, CDR1 is SQVTM and CDR2 is ANQGSEA. J gave up 9 bases and V 7 bases, and 8 bases lay outside the gene matches. This CDR3 spans 13 amino acids. The DNA of the CDR3 is TGCAGCGCCACGATCGACAGGGGTTCACCCCTCCACTTT. Its translation: CSATIDRGSPLHF.

This clone was seen just once. The chain is built from TRBV6-6 and TRBJ2-2; 7 nucleotides match TRBD1. Losses at the gene ends were 6 bases for V and 2 bases for J; bases not matched to a gene: 6. The CDR3 has 15 amino acids. Germline CDR1 and CDR2: MNHNY and SVGAGI (reference sequence). In DNA form, the CDR3 reads TGTGCCAGCAGATCCGACAGGGACAACACCGGGGAGCTGTTTTTT. Its protein is CASRSDRDNTGELFF.

The table lists this clone with a few counts. This chain connects TRBV9 to TRBJ2-3; D gene uncertain. Germline assignment: CDR1 SGDLS and CDR2 YYNGEE. CDR3 length: 15 residues. Trimming removed 1 base at V and 2 bases at J, with 11 bases between. The DNA for the CDR3 is TGTGCCAGCAGCGTAAGCACACAGCTCACAGATACGCAGTATTTT. Its translation: CASSVSTQLTDTQYF.

This chain links TRBV6-5 with TRBJ2-5; 11 bases are a match to TRBD1. The DNA end is more similar to TRBJ2-7, so the J call may be wrong. This CDR3 contains 15 residues. Germline CDR1 MNHEY, CDR2 SVGAGI. CDR3 loop: CASSRPGTGGGEQYF. CDR3 coding DNA: TGTGCCAGCAGTCGTCCCGGGACAGGGGGAGGCGAGCAGTACTTC.

This clone was counted only a few times. J is TRBJ1-1 and V is TRBV5-1; maybe TRBD1 (6 bases). Germline lookup yields CDR1 SGHRS and CDR2 YFSETQ. The V gene lost 2 bases and the J gene lost 9 bases, with 26 bases spanning the gap. This CDR3 spans 17 amino acids. CDR3 sequence reads: CASSFQHDKTAGVKAFF. CDR3 in DNA: TGCGCCAGCAGCTTCCAACACGACAAGACAGCAGGGGTCAAAGCTTTCTTT.

This clone showed up just a few times. The J gene is TRBJ2-7, the V gene TRBV7-2; 10 bases are shared with TRBD1. Germline V CDR1 and CDR2: SGHTA, FQGNSA. The trim removed 4 bases at V and 1 base at J, leaving 4 bases unmatched. The CDR3 runs to 15 residues. The CDR3 region has the DNA TGTGCCAGCAGCTATGGACAGGGGGAATCCTACGAGCAGTACTTC. This translates into CASSYGQGESYEQYF. Looking up the rest from reference TRBV7-2 and TRBJ2-7 gives the full variable domain: GAGVSQSPSNKVTEKGKDVELRCDPISGHTALYWYRQSLGQGLEFLIYFQGNSAPDKSGLPSDRFSAERTGGSVSTLTIQRTQQEDSAVYLCASSYGQGESYEQYFGPGTRLTVT.

The rearrangement links TRBV28 to TRBJ1-5, with 8 bases matching TRBD1. Trimming at V came to 2 bases and at J to 7 bases, leaving 7 bases not matched to a gene. Germline loops: CDR1 MDHEN, CDR2 SYDVKM. The CDR3 loop spans 15 amino acids. This CDR3 is CASSLRTGYSQPQHF. For the CDR3, the DNA is TGTGCCAGCAGTTTAAGGACAGGGTATTCGCAGCCCCAGCATTTT.

This clone has more than one count but fewer than ten. The chain employs TRBV28 and TRBJ1-2; D is perhaps TRBD1 (5 bases). The germline CDR1 and CDR2 sequences are MDHEN and SYDVKM. CDR3 size: 13 residues. The V and J ends lost 11 bases and 2 bases respectively, with 15 bases between them. The CDR3 reads CALQRGTNYGYTF. CDR3 in DNA: TGTGCCTTACAACGGGGCACAAACTATGGCTACACCTTC.

This clone was recorded a few times. The CDR3 reads CASSEFETGALSTEAFF. The DNA of the CDR3 is TGTGCCAGCAGCGAATTTGAAACAGGGGCCCTGAGCACTGAAGCTTTCTTT. The chain combines TRBV21-1 with TRBJ1-1; no check of the table's D call, TRBD1, against the DNA was made. TRBV21-1 is tagged as a pseudogene. CDR3 size: 17 residues.

The chain's CDR3 is CSVSGGGPYNEQFF. CDR3 nucleotide sequence: TGCAGCGTATCCGGCGGGGGGCCCTACAATGAGCAGTTCTTC. The chain recombines TRBV29-1 with TRBJ2-1; 8 nucleotides align to TRBD2. V was pared by 6 bases and J by 2 bases, with 6 bases of the junction left unmatched. CDR3 length: 14 residues. The germline gives CDR1 SQVTM, CDR2 ANQGSEA.

There are a few counts of this clone. The gene calls are TRBV11-2 and TRBJ2-4, with D perhaps matching TRBD1 or TRBD2 (5 bases each). CDR1 is SGHAT, CDR2 FQNNGV, per germline. The CDR3 runs to 12 residues. Trimming pared 8 bases from V and 6 bases from J, leaving 11 bases between. The CDR3: CASSHGGNIQYF. The DNA of the CDR3 is TGTGCCAGCTCACATGGGGGAAACATTCAGTACTTC.

The CDR3 DNA follows: TGTGCCAGCAGTTTATCCGCCAGGGGGGGCTATGGCTACACCTTC. It codes for CASSLSARGGYGYTF. V usage is TRBV28 and J usage is TRBJ1-2; the match to TRBD1 covers 7 bases. Germline V gene sequence: CDR1 MDHEN, CDR2 SYDVKM. Trimming at V came to 1 base and at J to 4 bases, leaving 6 bases not matched to a gene. The CDR3 is made up of 15 amino acids.

A note on this clone: One base away lies a much larger clone, so this may be a sequencing read error. The CDR3 coding sequence is TGTGCCTTGGATCTCCGTAGGGAGCTGTTTTTT. This codes for CALDLRRELFF. The chain recombines TRBV30 with TRBJ2-2, with D unresolved. V was cut by 7 bases and J by 9 bases, with 12 bases left in between. The CDR3 is made up of 11 amino acids. Germline V CDR1 and CDR2: GTSNPN, SVGIG (reference sequence). Full variable domain (remainder filled in from reference TRBV30 and TRBJ2-2): SQTIHQWPATLVQPVGSPLSLECTVEGTSNPNLYWYRQAAGRGLQLLFYSVGIGQISSEVPQNLSASRPQDRQFILSSKKLLLSDSGFYLCALDLRRELFFGEGSRLTVL.

The V gene is TRBV7-9, the J gene TRBJ2-7, with D perhaps TRBD1 (5 bases). V was shortened by 1 base and J by 0 bases, with 13 bases between the two germline ends. Germline V lookup: CDR1 SEHNR, CDR2 FQNEAQ (reference sequence). The CDR3 loop spans 16 amino acids. DNA of the CDR3: TGTGCCAGCAGCTTAGTCGAGCAGCAGGGCTCCTACGAGCAGTACTTC. It codes for CASSLVEQQGSYEQYF.

The table lists this clone with a few counts. The chain joins TRBV9 to TRBJ2-3, with D possibly matching TRBD1 (5 bases). Germline lookup yields CDR1 SGDLS and CDR2 YYNGEE. With 7 bases removed from V and 2 bases from J, the gap between germline ends came to 8 bases. CDR3 size: 12 residues. The CDR3 reads CASSRVTDTQYF. The CDR3, as DNA: TGTGCCAGCTCCAGGGTCACAGATACGCAGTATTTT. Combining the CDR3 with reference TRBV9 and TRBJ2-3 gives the whole variable domain DSGVTQTPKHLITATGQRVTLRCSPRSGDLSVYWYQQSLDQGLQFLIQYYNGEERAKGNILERFSAQQFPDLHSELNLSSLELGDSALYFCASSRVTDTQYFGPGTRLTVL.

This clone was detected ten times or more. The rearrangement uses TRBV6-1 and TRBJ2-3; D is possibly TRBD2 (6 bases). The CDR3 is made up of 14 amino acids. Per the germline V gene, CDR1 is MNHNS and CDR2 is SASEGT. Trimming stripped 6 bases from V and 2 bases from J, with 12 bases between. DNA of the CDR3: TGTGCCAGCAGCCCGGGACTCCACACAGATACGCAGTATTTT. It is translated as CASSPGLHTDTQYF.

This clone appeared a few times. V usage is TRBV28 and J usage is TRBJ2-3; D possibly corresponds to TRBD1 (6 bases). The length of the CDR3 is 15 residues. V was cut by 5 bases and J by 1 base, with 13 bases left in between. Germline CDR1 MDHEN, CDR2 SYDVKM. The CDR3 is CASSPIQGRTDTQYF. The CDR3 DNA reads TGTGCCAGCAGTCCCATACAGGGCCGCACAGATACGCAGTATTTT.

In this sample, this clone turned up a few times. The chain has TRBV9 and TRBJ1-2, with 9 nucleotides matching TRBD1. The V gene end was trimmed by 4 bases and the J gene end by 4 bases; junction bases not matched to a gene: 5. Germline CDR1 and CDR2: SGDLS and YYNGEE. CDR3 length: 14 residues. The CDR3 DNA follows: TGTGCCAGCAGCCCCCTGGACAGGGGCTATGGCTACACCTTC. It yields the protein CASSPLDRGYGYTF. Looking up the rest from reference TRBV9 and TRBJ1-2 gives the full variable domain: DSGVTQTPKHLITATGQRVTLRCSPRSGDLSVYWYQQSLDQGLQFLIQYYNGEERAKGNILERFSAQQFPDLHSELNLSSLELGDSALYFCASSPLDRGYGYTFGSGTRLTVV.

The chain has TRBV5-1 and TRBJ2-4; D tentatively fits TRBD1 or TRBD2 (5 bases each). Germline CDR1 is SGHRS and CDR2 is YFSETQ. The CDR3 spans 17 residues. V was pared by 0 bases and J by 7 bases, with 20 bases between. The CDR3 reads CASSLALDRQGGNIQYF. CDR3 DNA: TGCGCCAGCAGCTTGGCTTTAGATCGGCAGGGCGGGAACATTCAGTACTTC.